The 30 T cell receptor beta chains in this list originate from one sample, sequenced in a study of cytomegalovirus exposure and HLA in healthy donors (dated by TCRdb to the late 2010s). The library was prepared using the immunoSEQ multiplex PCR assay. A mixture of 60 forward primers for TCR Vbeta segments and 13 reverse primers for TCR Jbeta segments was used in the multiplex PCR. This immuneACCESS table, as held by TCRdb, lists in-frame sequences with V and J called but not all clones. Of the missing ones, under half trace to an unresolved V gene in checked studies; the others have no known cause. Present in this sample are over 100,000 clones, more than 70% of which were seen just once. Roughly 9.1% of the sample goes to the ten largest clones. The sample was PBMCs. The receptor source for this set is a male donor in good health and CMV-seropositive.

V gene TRBV18 combines with J gene TRBJ1-2, with D possibly TRBD1 on 5 matching bases. There are 13 residues in the CDR3. Per the germline V gene, CDR1 is KGHSH and CDR2 is LQKENI. Between the trimmed V and J ends, which lost 1 base and 8 bases, there was a span of 11 bases. DNA for the CDR3: TGTGCCAGCTCACCACGCAGGGAGGAAGGCTACACCTTC. This sequence encodes CASSPRREEGYTF.

The rearrangement uses TRBV10-3 and TRBJ1-5; D uncertain. Trimming stripped 10 bases from V and 6 bases from J, with 16 bases between. There are 13 residues in the CDR3. Germline V CDR1 and CDR2: ENHRY, SYGVKD. The CDR3 reads CATVEGAGQPQHF. Here the CDR3 DNA reads TGTGCCACCGTGGAGGGAGCAGGTCAGCCCCAGCATTTT.

The CDR3 here is CASSFGGGGSPLHF. The CDR3 bases are TGTGCCAGCAGTTTCGGGGGGGGTGGATCACCCCTCCACTTT. The chain recombines TRBV28 with TRBJ1-6, with D possibly being TRBD1 (5 bases). The germline V gene encodes CDR1 MDHEN and CDR2 SYDVKM. The CDR3 covers 14 residues. Trimming removed 3 bases from V and 10 bases from J, with 13 bases in between. Full variable domain (rest looked up from reference TRBV28 and TRBJ1-6): DVKVTQSSRYLVKRTGEKVFLECVQDMDHENMFWYRQDPGLGLRLIYFSYDVKMKEKGDIPEGYSVSREKKERFSLILESASTNQTSMYLCASSFGGGGSPLHFGNGTRLTVT.

V usage is TRBV20-1 and J usage is TRBJ2-3, with D possibly matching TRBD2 (6 bases). The V end was cut by 2 bases, the J end by 6 bases, with 6 bases between. The CDR3 runs 11 residues. Germline CDR1 is DFQATT and CDR2 is SNEGSKA (reference sequence). DNA for the CDR3: TGCAGTGCTAGACTAGCGGATACGCAGTATTTT. It yields the protein CSARLADTQYF.

This clone was recorded only once. V usage is TRBV5-4 and J usage is TRBJ2-1; D might be TRBD2 (5 bases). Trimming pared 0 bases from V and 7 bases from J, leaving 11 bases between. This CDR3 is 14 amino acids long. Per the germline V gene, CDR1 is SGHNT and CDR2 is YYREEE (reference sequence). CDR3 loop: CASSLGGQRNEQFF. CDR3 DNA sequence: TGTGCCAGCAGCTTGGGCGGGCAGAGGAATGAGCAGTTCTTC.

In its sample, this clone was seen once. J is TRBJ1-2 and V is TRBV5-1; D is unresolved. The germline CDR1 and CDR2 sequences are SGHRS and YFSETQ. There are 13 residues in the CDR3. V was cut by 5 bases and J by 2 bases, with 10 bases left in between. CDR3 sequence: CASSQAGNYGYTF. The CDR3 DNA reads as TGCGCCAGCAGTCAGGCGGGGAACTATGGCTACACCTTC.

This clone was seen a handful of times. A far larger clone is one nucleotide away, so this likely arose from a read error. The chain uses TRBV2 and TRBJ2-7, with 8 bases identical to TRBD1. The germline V gene has CDR1 SNHLY and CDR2 FYNNEI. The CDR3 loop spans 14 amino acids. The CDR3 region is CASTAGQGVGEQSF. DNA of the CDR3: TGTGCCAGCACGGCCGGACAGGGTGTAGGTGAGCAGTCCTTC.

V and J are TRBV2 and TRBJ2-1; no clear D gene. Germline CDR1 and CDR2: SNHLY and FYNNEI. The CDR3 consists of 14 residues. V was cut by 2 bases and J by 8 bases, with 13 bases left in between. The CDR3 reads CASSELIDWDEQFF. Written as DNA, the CDR3 is TGTGCCAGCAGTGAACTGATAGACTGGGATGAGCAGTTCTTC. Together with reference TRBV2 and TRBJ2-1, the CDR3 gives the full variable domain: EPEVTQTPSHQVTQMGQEVILRCVPISNHLYFYWYRQILGQKVEFLVSFYNNEISEKSEIFDDQFSVERPDGSNFTLKIRSTKLEDSAMYFCASSELIDWDEQFFGPGTRLTVL.

The chain joins TRBV28 to TRBJ2-7; D unresolved. Germline lookup yields CDR1 MDHEN and CDR2 SYDVKM. Trimming took 10 bases from V and 1 from J, leaving 26 bases between them. The CDR3 runs 17 residues. This CDR3 reads CAILPRRPRYDSYEQYF. CDR3 bases: TGTGCCATCCTCCCACGACGGCCTAGGTATGATTCCTACGAGCAGTACTTC.

This chain connects TRBV4-2 to TRBJ2-1; 9 bases are a match to TRBD2. The CDR3 extends over 14 amino acids. The germline gives CDR1 LGHNA, CDR2 YNFKEQ. Trimming cost V 1 base and J 5 bases; bases outside gene matches: 0. The CDR3 nucleotides are TGTGCCAGCAGCCAAGGGACTAGCGACAATGAGCAGTTCTTC. It specifies CASSQGTSDNEQFF.

In its sample, this clone was seen once. The chain employs TRBV9 and TRBJ2-5; 7 nucleotides agree with TRBD1. Germline values: CDR1 SGDLS, CDR2 YYNGEE. This CDR3 has 18 amino acids. V lost 0 bases to trimming and J lost 0 bases; unmatched junction nucleotides: 11. The CDR3 here is CASSVATATGQYQETQYF. In DNA, the CDR3 is TGTGCCAGCAGCGTAGCTACGGCGACAGGGCAGTACCAAGAGACCCAGTACTTC.

This chain uses TRBV23-1 with TRBJ2-1; 9 positions agree with TRBD2. TRBV23-1 is treated as an ORF (open reading frame) with a function not yet certain. The length of the CDR3 is 22 residues. The V gene end was trimmed by 0 bases and the J gene end by 6 bases; junction bases not matched to a gene: 24. The CDR3 nucleotides are TGCGCCAGCAGTCAATCGTGGCAGGGGTTCGGTAGCGGGAGATCTGGTTTCAATGAGCAGTTCTTC. Amino acids: CASSQSWQGFGSGRSGFNEQFF.

The DNA for the CDR3 is TGTGCCAGCAGGAGGGGACTAGCGGGAGCCATCGGCGATGAGCAGTTCTTC. Protein product: CASRRGLAGAIGDEQFF. This chain links TRBV2 with TRBJ2-1, with 14 bases fitting TRBD2. The CDR3 covers 17 residues. The germline V gene encodes CDR1 SNHLY and CDR2 FYNNEI. V shed 6 bases, J shed 8 bases, and the junction held 12 bases outside the gene matches.

The rearrangement joins TRBV9 to TRBJ2-3; 7 nucleotides align to TRBD2. This CDR3 has 15 amino acids. The V gene's germline CDR1 is SGDLS and CDR2 YYNGEE. The V gene end was trimmed by 0 bases and the J gene end by 0 bases; junction bases not matched to a gene: 1. The CDR3, as DNA: TGTGCCAGCAGCGTAGATAGCGGGAGCACAGATACGCAGTATTTT. Translation gives CASSVDSGSTDTQYF.

DNA of the CDR3: TGTGCCAGGTCCGTGCGGTCGGGCACCGGGGAGCTGTTTTTT. Translating gives CARSVRSGTGELFF. The chain employs TRBV7-2 and TRBJ2-2; D not certain. The length of the CDR3 is 14 residues. Per germline, CDR1 SGHTA and CDR2 FQGNSA. V was pared by 9 bases and J by 4 bases, with 15 bases between.

V usage is TRBV10-3 and J usage is TRBJ1-1; 10 bases match TRBD1. CDR3 length equals 15 residues. After removal of 0 bases from V and 6 bases from J, the junction contained 4 bases not matched to a gene. Germline CDR1 reads ENHRY; CDR2 reads SYGVKD. CDR3 bases: TGTGCCATCAGTGAGTCGGGACAGGGGTACGCTGAAGCTTTCTTT. Its translation: CAISESGQGYAEAFF.

The genes are TRBV7-2 and TRBJ2-7; 8 positions match TRBD1. Germline CDR1 reads SGHTA; CDR2 reads FQGNSA. The CDR3 contains 16 residues. Trimming removed 3 bases from V and 0 bases from J; junction bases left unmatched: 7. Here the CDR3 reads CASSFGQGGSSYEQYF. CDR3 coding DNA: TGTGCCAGCAGCTTTGGACAGGGAGGAAGCTCCTACGAGCAGTACTTC.

This clone occurred once. This chain uses TRBV27 with TRBJ2-1; D unresolved. V was pared by 6 bases and J by 5 bases, with 11 bases between. The CDR3 is made up of 13 amino acids. The germline CDR1 and CDR2 sequences are MNHEY and SMNVEV (reference sequence). CDR3 in amino acids: CASRSGRNNEQFF. The CDR3 coding sequence is TGTGCCAGCAGATCTGGGCGAAACAATGAGCAGTTCTTC.

The chain recombines TRBV6-1 with TRBJ2-7, with 9 nucleotides matching TRBD2. The V and J ends lost 6 bases and 1 base, in that order; junction bases with no gene match: 7. Germline V gene data show CDR1 as MNHNS and CDR2 as SASEGT. This CDR3 contains 15 residues. The CDR3 DNA reads TGTGCCAGCAGCCTTGGACTAGCGCTATCCTACGAGCAGTACTTC. This encodes CASSLGLALSYEQYF.

The chain couples TRBV29-1 to TRBJ2-7; D is uncertain. Germline loops: CDR1 SQVTM, CDR2 ANQGSEA. V was cut by 4 bases and J by 5 bases, with 6 bases left in between. This CDR3 has 10 amino acids. Here the CDR3 DNA reads TGCAGCGTTGCAGTTGACGAGCAGTACTTC. Residues: CSVAVDEQYF.

The table lists this clone with a count of one. The chain recombines TRBV10-3 with TRBJ1-5; D is possibly TRBD1 (6 bases). CDR1 is ENHRY and CDR2 is SYGVKD in the germline V gene. V lost 2 bases, J lost 4 bases, and 12 bases lay in between. This CDR3 is built from 15 residues. This CDR3 reads CAISEAGGWNQPQHF. CDR3 sequence (DNA): TGTGCCATCAGTGAGGCTGGGGGCTGGAATCAGCCCCAGCATTTT.

This chain uses TRBV15 with TRBJ1-1; D is perhaps TRBD1 (5 bases). The length of the CDR3 is 15 residues. Trimming removed 5 bases from V and 6 bases from J, with 19 bases in between. CDR1 is LNHNV and CDR2 is YYDKDF in the germline V gene (reference sequence). Here the CDR3 DNA reads TGTGCCACCAGCGCTACACGGGGGAGACGCGCTGAAGCTTTCTTT. Its translation is CATSATRGRRAEAFF.

The rearrangement joins TRBV2 to TRBJ1-1, with a possible D match to TRBD1 (5 bases). There are 14 residues in the CDR3. Per germline, CDR1 SNHLY and CDR2 FYNNEI. V lost 6 bases to trimming and J lost 1 base, with 12 bases between them. The CDR3 bases are TGTGCCAGCAGGGTGGGAACAGGGAACACTGAAGCTTTCTTT. This translates into CASRVGTGNTEAFF.

The rearrangement links TRBV6-5 to TRBJ2-3; 9 bases are shared with TRBD2. The CDR3 is made up of 13 amino acids. V shed 4 bases, J shed 4 bases, and the junction held 0 bases outside the gene matches. The germline V gene has CDR1 MNHEY and CDR2 SVGAGI. The CDR3 DNA reads TGTGCCAGCAGTTTAGCGGGAGCAGATACGCAGTATTTT. Amino acid sequence: CASSLAGADTQYF.

The chain links TRBV5-6 to TRBJ2-1; TRBD2 is a possible D gene (5 bases). The CDR3 totals 15 residues. V was shortened by 3 bases and J by 9 bases, with 19 bases between the two germline ends. Germline V gene data show CDR1 as SGHDT and CDR2 as YYEEEE. Here the CDR3 reads CASSSSSSSSTEQFF. The CDR3 DNA sequence: TGTGCCAGCAGCTCTTCTAGCTCCAGTTCCACTGAGCAGTTCTTC.

The chain links TRBV19 to TRBJ2-5, with 10 bases lining up with TRBD2. The CDR3 extends over 16 amino acids. V shed 6 bases and J 4 bases; nucleotides not matched to a gene: 11. Germline CDR1 and CDR2: LNHDA and SQIVND (reference sequence). The CDR3 region is CASRTSGRAVGETQYF. The CDR3 DNA sequence: TGTGCCAGTAGGACAAGCGGGAGGGCCGTTGGAGAGACCCAGTACTTC.

V and J are TRBV19 and TRBJ1-5, with 9 bases that match TRBD1. The V and J ends lost 3 bases and 2 bases, in that order; junction bases with no gene match: 8. The CDR3 extends over 17 amino acids. Germline CDR1 reads LNHDA; CDR2 reads SQIVND (reference sequence). As DNA, the CDR3 is TGTGCCAGTAGTATGAGGACAGGGGAGTATGGCAATCAGCCCCAGCATTTT. Translating gives CASSMRTGEYGNQPQHF.

The rearrangement uses TRBV7-3 and TRBJ2-2; D is perhaps TRBD2 (5 bases). Looked up from germline, CDR1 is SGHTA and CDR2 is FQGTGA. V gave up 3 bases and J gave up 0 bases, with 11 bases separating them. The CDR3 consists of 16 residues. CDR3 protein: CASSFSGLSNTGELFF. The CDR3 DNA follows: TGTGCCAGCAGCTTTAGTGGACTTTCGAACACCGGGGAGCTGTTTTTT.

The chain is built from TRBV2 and TRBJ1-5; no clear D. V lost 10 bases and J 3 bases, leaving 13 bases between the germline ends. The V gene's germline CDR1 is SNHLY and CDR2 FYNNEI. This CDR3 contains 13 residues. The CDR3 protein is CATTFEFNQPQHF. In nucleotides, the CDR3 is TGTGCCACCACATTTGAATTCAATCAGCCCCAGCATTTT. Looking up the rest from reference TRBV2 and TRBJ1-5 gives the full variable domain: EPEVTQTPSHQVTQMGQEVILRCVPISNHLYFYWYRQILGQKVEFLVSFYNNEISEKSEIFDDQFSVERPDGSNFTLKIRSTKLEDSAMYFCATTFEFNQPQHFGDGTRLSIL.

In its sample, this clone was seen a few times. J is TRBJ2-7 and V is TRBV6-5, with D possibly matching TRBD1 (7 bases). The CDR3 spans 13 residues. CDR1 and CDR2 from the germline V gene are MNHEY and SVGAGI. Trimming cost V 6 bases and J 7 bases, with 16 bases left between them. CDR3 bases: TGTGCCAGCAGCCCCCATCCAGGGGGGGAGCAGTACTTC. It codes for CASSPHPGGEQYF.